The text below deals with one T cell receptor (beta chain). The sample's time point: baseline pretreatment blood. The treatment is: 15 Gy SBRT to primary tumor, nephrectomy 4 weeks later. Radiation-treated patients gave blood at baseline, week 2 and week 4. The tumor was a clear cell renal cell carcinoma. Sequenced by immunoSEQ multiplex PCR; TCRdb stores in-frame clones only, minus some. The sample contains 95,000 to 150,000 clones, roughly 80% of which appear only once. This sample stems from a study of radiation and T cells in renal cell carcinoma. At the level of the study: Nephrectomy followed 15 Gy stereotactic body radiation by 4 weeks.

V lost 5 bases and J 5 bases, leaving 15 bases between the germline ends. The CDR3 consists of 14 residues. The germline gives CDR1 LNHDA, CDR2 SQIVND (reference sequence). The V gene is TRBV19, the J gene TRBJ1-1; tentatively, D is TRBD1 (6 bases). This specimen was blood, taken from a patient whose treatment included radiotherapy and nephrectomy. The TCR comes from a woman aged 60-70 years with renal cell carcinoma. Written as DNA, the CDR3 is TGTGCCAGTAGTCCCTGGGGAGGGGGGACTGAAGCTTTCTTT. Protein: CASSPWGGGTEAFF. Variable domain in full (rest from reference TRBV19 and TRBJ1-1): DGGITQSPKYLFRKEGQNVTLSCEQNLNHDAMYWYRQDPGQGLRLIYYSQIVNDFQKGDIAEGYSVSREKKESFPLTVTSAQKNPTAFYLCASSPWGGGTEAFFGQGTRLTVV.